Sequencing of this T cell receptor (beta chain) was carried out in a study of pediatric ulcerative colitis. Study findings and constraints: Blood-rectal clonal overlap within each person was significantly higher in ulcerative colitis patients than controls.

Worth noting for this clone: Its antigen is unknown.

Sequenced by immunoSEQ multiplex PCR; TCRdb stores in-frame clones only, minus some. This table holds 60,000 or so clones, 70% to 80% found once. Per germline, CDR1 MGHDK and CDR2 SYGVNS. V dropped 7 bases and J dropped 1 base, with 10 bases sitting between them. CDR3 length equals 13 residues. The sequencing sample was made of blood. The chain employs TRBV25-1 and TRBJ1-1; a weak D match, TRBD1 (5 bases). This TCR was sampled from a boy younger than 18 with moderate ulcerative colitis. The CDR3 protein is CASIRTGNTEAFF. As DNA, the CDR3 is TGTGCCAGCATCCGAACAGGGAACACTGAAGCTTTCTTT.